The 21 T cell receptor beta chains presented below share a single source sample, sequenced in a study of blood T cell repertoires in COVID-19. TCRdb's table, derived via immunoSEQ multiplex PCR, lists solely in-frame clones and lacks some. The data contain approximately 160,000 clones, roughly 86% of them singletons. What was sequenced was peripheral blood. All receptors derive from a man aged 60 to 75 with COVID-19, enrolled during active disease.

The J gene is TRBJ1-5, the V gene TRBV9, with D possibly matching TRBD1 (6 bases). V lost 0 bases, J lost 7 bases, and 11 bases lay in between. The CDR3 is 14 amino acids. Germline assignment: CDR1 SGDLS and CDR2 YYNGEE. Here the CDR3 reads CASSVGKGGQPQHF. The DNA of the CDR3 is TGTGCCAGCAGCGTAGGAAAAGGGGGACAGCCCCAGCATTTT.

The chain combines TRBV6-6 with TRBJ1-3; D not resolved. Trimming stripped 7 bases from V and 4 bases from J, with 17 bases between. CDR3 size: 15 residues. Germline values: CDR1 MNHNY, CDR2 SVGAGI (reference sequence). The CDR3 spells CASTPPGVRGNTIYF. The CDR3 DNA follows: TGTGCCAGCACCCCACCCGGGGTTAGGGGAAACACCATATATTTT.

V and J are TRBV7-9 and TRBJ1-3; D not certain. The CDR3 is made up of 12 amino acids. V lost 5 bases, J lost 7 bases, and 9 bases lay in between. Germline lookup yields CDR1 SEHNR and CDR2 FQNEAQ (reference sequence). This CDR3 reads CASSQSRNTIYF. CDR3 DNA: TGTGCCAGCAGCCAATCCCGGAACACCATATATTTT.

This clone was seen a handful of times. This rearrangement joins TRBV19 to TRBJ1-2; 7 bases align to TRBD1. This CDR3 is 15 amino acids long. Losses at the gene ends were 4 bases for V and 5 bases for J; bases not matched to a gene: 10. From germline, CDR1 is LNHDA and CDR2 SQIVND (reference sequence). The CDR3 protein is CASSTPDRLRYGYTF. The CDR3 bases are TGTGCCAGTAGTACCCCGGACAGGCTTAGGTATGGCTACACCTTC.

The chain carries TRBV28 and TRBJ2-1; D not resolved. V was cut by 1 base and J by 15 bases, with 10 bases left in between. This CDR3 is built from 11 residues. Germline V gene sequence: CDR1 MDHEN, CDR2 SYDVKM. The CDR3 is CASSLSRRAFF. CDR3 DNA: TGTGCCAGCAGTTTATCCCGCCGCGCGTTCTTC.

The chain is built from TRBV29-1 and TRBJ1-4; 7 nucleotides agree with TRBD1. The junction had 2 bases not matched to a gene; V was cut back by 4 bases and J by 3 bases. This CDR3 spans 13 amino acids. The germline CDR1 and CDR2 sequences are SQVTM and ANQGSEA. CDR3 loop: CSVGQGANEKLFF. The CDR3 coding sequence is TGCAGCGTTGGACAGGGTGCTAATGAAAAACTGTTTTTT. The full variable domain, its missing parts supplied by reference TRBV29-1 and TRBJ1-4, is SAVISQKPSRDICQRGTSLTIQCQVDSQVTMMFWYRQQPGQSLTLIATANQGSEATYESGFVIDKFPISRPNLTFSTLTVSNMSPEDSSIYLCSVGQGANEKLFFGSGTQLSVL.

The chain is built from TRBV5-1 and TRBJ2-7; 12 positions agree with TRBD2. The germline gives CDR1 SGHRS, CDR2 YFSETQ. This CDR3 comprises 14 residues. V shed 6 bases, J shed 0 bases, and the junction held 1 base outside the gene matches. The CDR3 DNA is TGCGCCAGCAAACTAGCGGGGGGCTCCTACGAGCAGTACTTC. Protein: CASKLAGGSYEQYF.

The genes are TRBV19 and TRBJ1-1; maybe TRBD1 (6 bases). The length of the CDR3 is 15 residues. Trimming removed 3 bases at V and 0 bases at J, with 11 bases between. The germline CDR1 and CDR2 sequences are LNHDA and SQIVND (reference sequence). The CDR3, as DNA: TGTGCCAGTAGTATGTCAGGGGCAGTGAACACTGAAGCTTTCTTT. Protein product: CASSMSGAVNTEAFF.

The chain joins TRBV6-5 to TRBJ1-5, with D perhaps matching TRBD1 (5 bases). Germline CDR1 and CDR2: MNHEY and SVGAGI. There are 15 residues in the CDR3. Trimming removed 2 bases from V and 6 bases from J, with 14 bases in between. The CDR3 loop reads CASSYKAGSGQPQHF. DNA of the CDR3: TGTGCCAGCAGTTACAAGGCAGGGTCGGGTCAGCCCCAGCATTTT.

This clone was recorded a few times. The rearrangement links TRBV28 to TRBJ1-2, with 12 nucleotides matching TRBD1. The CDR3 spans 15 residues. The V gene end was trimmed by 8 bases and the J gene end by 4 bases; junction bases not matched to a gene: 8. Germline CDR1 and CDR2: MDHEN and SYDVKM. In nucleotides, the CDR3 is TGTGCCAGCGGGACCGGGACAGGGGGCGTCTATGGCTACACCTTC. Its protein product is CASGTGTGGVYGYTF.

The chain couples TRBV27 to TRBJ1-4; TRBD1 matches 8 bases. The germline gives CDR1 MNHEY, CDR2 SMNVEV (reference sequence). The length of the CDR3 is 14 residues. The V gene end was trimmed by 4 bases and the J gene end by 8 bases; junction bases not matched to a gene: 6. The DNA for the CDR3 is TGTGCCAGCAGTTCCGGACAGGGAGGAGAAAAACTGTTTTTT. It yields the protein CASSSGQGGEKLFF.

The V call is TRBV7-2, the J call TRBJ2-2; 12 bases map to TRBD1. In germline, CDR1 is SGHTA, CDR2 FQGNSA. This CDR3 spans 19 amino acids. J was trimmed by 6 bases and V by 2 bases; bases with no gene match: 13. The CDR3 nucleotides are TGTGCCAGCAGCTTAAGAGCCGGGACAGGGGGCCTTGCAGCCGGGGAGCTGTTTTTT. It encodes CASSLRAGTGGLAAGELFF.

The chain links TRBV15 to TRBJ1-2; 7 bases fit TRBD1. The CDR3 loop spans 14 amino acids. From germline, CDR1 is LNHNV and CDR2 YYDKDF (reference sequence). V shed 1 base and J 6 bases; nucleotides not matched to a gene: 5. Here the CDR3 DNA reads TGTGCCACCAGCAGAGGGACAGGCAGAGATGGCTACACCTTC. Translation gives CATSRGTGRDGYTF.

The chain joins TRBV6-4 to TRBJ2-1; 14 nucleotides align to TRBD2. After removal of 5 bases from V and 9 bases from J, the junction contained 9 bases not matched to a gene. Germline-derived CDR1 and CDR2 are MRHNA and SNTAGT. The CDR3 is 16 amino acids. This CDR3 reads CASSRTSGGPIGEQFF. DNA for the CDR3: TGTGCCAGCAGTAGGACTAGCGGGGGGCCAATCGGTGAGCAGTTCTTC.

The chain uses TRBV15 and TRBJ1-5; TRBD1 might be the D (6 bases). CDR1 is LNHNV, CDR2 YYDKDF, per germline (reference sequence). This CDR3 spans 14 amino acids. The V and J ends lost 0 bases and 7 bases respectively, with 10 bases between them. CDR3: CATSRDPGVQPQHF. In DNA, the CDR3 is TGTGCCACCAGCAGAGATCCAGGGGTCCAGCCCCAGCATTTT.

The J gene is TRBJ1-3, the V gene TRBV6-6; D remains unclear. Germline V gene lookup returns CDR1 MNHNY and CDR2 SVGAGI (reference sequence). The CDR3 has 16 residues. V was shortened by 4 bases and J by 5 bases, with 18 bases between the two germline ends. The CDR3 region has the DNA TGTGCCAGCAGTTCCCCTAACTTGGATGGGCGAAACACCATATATTTT. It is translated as CASSSPNLDGRNTIYF.

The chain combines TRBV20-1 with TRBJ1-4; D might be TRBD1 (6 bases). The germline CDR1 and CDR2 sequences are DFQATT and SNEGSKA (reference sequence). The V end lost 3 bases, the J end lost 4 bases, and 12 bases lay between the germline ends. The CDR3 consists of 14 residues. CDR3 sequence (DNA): TGCAGTGCTAGTACGGGGGGCGATAATGAAAAACTGTTTTTT. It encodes CSASTGGDNEKLFF.

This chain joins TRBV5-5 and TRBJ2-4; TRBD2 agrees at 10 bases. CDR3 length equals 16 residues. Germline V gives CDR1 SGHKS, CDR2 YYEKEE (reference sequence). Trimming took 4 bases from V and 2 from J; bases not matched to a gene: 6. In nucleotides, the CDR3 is TGTGCCAGCAGCCCTGGACTAGCGGTGACCAAAAACATTCAGTACTTC. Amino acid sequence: CASSPGLAVTKNIQYF.

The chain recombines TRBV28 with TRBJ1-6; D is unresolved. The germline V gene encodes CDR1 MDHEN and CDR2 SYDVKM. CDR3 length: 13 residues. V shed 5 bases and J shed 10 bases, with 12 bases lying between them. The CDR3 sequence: CASSDHSSSPLHF. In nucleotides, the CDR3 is TGTGCCAGCAGTGACCATAGTAGCTCACCCCTCCACTTT.

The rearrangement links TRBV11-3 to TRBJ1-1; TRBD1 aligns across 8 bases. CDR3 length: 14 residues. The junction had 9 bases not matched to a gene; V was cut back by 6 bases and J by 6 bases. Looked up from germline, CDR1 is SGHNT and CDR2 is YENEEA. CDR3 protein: CASRGGQVSSEAFF. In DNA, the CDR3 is TGTGCCAGCAGGGGGGGACAGGTATCCTCTGAAGCTTTCTTT.

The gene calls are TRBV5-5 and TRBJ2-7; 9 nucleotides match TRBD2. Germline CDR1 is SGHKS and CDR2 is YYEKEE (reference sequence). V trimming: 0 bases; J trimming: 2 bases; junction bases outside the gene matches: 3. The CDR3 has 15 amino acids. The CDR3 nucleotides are TGTGCCAGCAGCTTGGCTAGCGGGGCGACCTACGAGCAGTACTTC. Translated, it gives CASSLASGATYEQYF.